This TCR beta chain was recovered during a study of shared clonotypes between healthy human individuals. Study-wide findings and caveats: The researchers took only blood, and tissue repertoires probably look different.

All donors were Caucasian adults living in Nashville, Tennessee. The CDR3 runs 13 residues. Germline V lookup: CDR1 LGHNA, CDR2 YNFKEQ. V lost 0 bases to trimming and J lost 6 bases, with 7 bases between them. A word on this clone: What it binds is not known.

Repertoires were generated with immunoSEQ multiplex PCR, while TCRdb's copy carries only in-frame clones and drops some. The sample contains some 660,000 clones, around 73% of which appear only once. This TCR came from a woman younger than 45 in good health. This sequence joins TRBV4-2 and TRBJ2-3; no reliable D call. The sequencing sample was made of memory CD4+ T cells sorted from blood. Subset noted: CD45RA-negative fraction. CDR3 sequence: CASSQDPGDTQYF. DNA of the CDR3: TGTGCCAGCAGCCAAGATCCTGGGGATACGCAGTATTTT.